This T cell receptor (beta chain) came from a study of post-analysis software for immune sequencing data. Overall study results and limits: Comparison with controls showed significantly lower normalized Chao1 diversity in multiple sclerosis patients. A handful of TRBV segments (TRBV5-6, TRBV5-1 and TRBV20-1 among them) occurred more frequently in patients than in controls.

Details on this clonotype: The target antigen is unknown.

The authors incorporated unique molecular identifiers into the TCR beta cDNA libraries. MiXCR, applied by TCRdb to the PCR reads, yields one record per CDR3 protein. The table includes hundreds of thousands of distinct CDR3 sequences, about 60% detected once. V lost 5 bases, J lost 0 bases, and 7 bases stayed unmatched. CDR3 size: 15 residues. Germline assignment: CDR1 LNHDA and CDR2 SQIVND (reference sequence). Sequenced input: blood. V is TRBV19 and J is TRBJ2-7; 7 positions agree with TRBD1. The clonotype originates from a girl aged 2-10 years with multiple sclerosis. CDR3 sequence reads: CASSFGQDPSYEQYF. CDR3 nucleotide sequence: TGTGCCAGTAGTTTCGGACAGGACCCCTCCTACGAGCAGTACTTC.